The clone carrying this T cell receptor beta chain was counted many times. Its specificity is not known. The data were obtained in a study of post-analysis software for immune sequencing data. Whole-study findings and limits: TRBV segments more frequent in patients than in controls numbered five and included TRBV5-6, TRBV5-1 and TRBV20-1. Significantly decreased normalized Chao1 diversity was recorded for multiple sclerosis patients relative to controls. Strong same-batch co-clustering of samples appeared with F measure clustering.

TCR beta cDNA libraries included unique molecular identifiers. TCRdb called the PCR reads again in MiXCR, with one record for every CDR3 protein. This sample has about 160,000 distinct CDR3 sequences, with roughly 35% found just once. The germline V gene encodes CDR1 SQVTM and CDR2 ANQGSEA. The CDR3 spans 16 residues. V lost 2 bases and J 0 bases, leaving 14 bases between the germline ends. The sequencing used blood, collected after autologous hematopoietic stem cell transplantation. The clonotype comes from a girl under 18 with multiple sclerosis. The chain has TRBV29-1 and TRBJ2-1; D is undetermined. CDR3 sequence reads: CSVERATYPSYNEQFF. The CDR3 nucleotides are TGCAGCGTTGAACGGGCAACCTATCCCTCCTACAATGAGCAGTTCTTC.